The clone carrying this TCR beta chain was seen a handful of times. As yet, its antigen is unknown. This sample was taken from a study of shared clonotypes between healthy human individuals. About the study: Three plates were used per donor for CD4 naive, three for CD4 memory, two for CD8 naive and one for CD8 memory.

CDR1 is LGHNA, CDR2 YNFKEQ, per germline. The V end lost 3 bases, the J end lost 2 bases, and 15 bases lay between the germline ends. The CDR3 is 16 residues long. Study-wide results and limits: Naive subsets usually exceeded memory subsets in estimated richness. Tissue TCR repertoires likely differ from these blood-only repertoires.

Cells designated naive CD8 were CD45RO-negative and were positively selected for CCR7, with terminally differentiated effector memory CD45RA+ cells excluded. Sorted-subset replicate PCRs used around 220 ng DNA, some 31,000 T cell genomes. The method was immunoSEQ multiplex PCR; TCRdb's version includes in-frame clones alone and lacks a portion of them. The sample shows millions of clones, about 95% of them seen only once. This sequence was found in a man aged 18 to 29 in good health. V gene TRBV4-2 combines with J gene TRBJ2-3; D might be TRBD2 (7 bases). The sample comprised naive CD8+ T cells sorted from blood. This CDR3 is CASSQMGGPYTDTQYF. The CDR3 coding sequence is TGTGCCAGCAGCCAGATGGGGGGGCCGTACACAGATACGCAGTATTTT.